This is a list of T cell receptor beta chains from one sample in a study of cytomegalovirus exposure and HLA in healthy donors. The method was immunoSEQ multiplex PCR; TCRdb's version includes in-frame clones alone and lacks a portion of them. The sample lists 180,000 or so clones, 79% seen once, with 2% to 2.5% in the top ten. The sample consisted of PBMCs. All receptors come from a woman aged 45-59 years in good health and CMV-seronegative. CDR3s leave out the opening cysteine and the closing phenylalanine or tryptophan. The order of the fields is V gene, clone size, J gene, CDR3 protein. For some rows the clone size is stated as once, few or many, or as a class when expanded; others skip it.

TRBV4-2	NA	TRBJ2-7	ASSLGGAKSSYEQY
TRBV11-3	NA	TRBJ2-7	ASSPGLGAPYEQY
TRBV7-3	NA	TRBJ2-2	ASSSGTGGVGTGELF
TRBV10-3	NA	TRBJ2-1	AISDSLAGGRNEQF
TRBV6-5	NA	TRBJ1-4	ASSYYTGTEKLF
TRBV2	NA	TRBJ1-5	ASSRVRDNQPQH
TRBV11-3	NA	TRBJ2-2	ASAPGQGAGELF
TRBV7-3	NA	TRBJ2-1	ASSLNGLDYNEQF
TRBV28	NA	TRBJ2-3	ASKTGLTDTQY
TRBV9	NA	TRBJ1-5	ASSVSGGNQPQH
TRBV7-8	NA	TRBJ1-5	ASSLVRGTNQPQH
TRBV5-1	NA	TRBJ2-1	ASSFNRNEQF
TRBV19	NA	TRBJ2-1	ASSAYASYNEQF
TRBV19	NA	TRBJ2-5	ASSMRETQY
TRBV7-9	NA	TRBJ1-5	ASSKGQGLNQPQH
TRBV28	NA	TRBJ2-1	ASNPLGRSYNEQF
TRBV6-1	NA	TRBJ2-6	ASSELWGTGGTGANVLT
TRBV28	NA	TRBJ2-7	ASSILQGRYEQY
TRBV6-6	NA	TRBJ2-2	ASRPGWSNTGELF
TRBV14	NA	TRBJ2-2	ASSQAQTNTGELF
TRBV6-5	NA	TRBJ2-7	ASSYSGGRSYEQY
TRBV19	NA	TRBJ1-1	ATSGGGGGTEAF
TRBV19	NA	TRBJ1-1	ASSGARGTEAF
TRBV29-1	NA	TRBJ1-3	SVEDFKGGSGNTIY
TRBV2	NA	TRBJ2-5	ASSESSSGRLETQY
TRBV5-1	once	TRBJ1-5	ASSLGPGAGNQPQH